A selection of T cell receptor beta chains follows, all from one sample in a study of beta chain features in type 1 diabetes. The repertoire was sequenced with immunoSEQ multiplex PCR; TCRdb's copy has only in-frame clones and lacks some. Of over 200,000 clones in the sample, roughly 10% were seen once. Specimen: naive CD4+ T cells from blood. These receptor sequences come from a man under 40 with type 1 diabetes. Each CDR3 is given with its conserved first and last residue. Fields, in order: clone size, D gene, V gene, J gene, CDR3 DNA, CDR3 protein. The D gene is left open where the match is weak. Only some rows state a clone size, as once, few, many or a class for expanded clones.

>few|NA|TRBV11-1|TRBJ1-1
TGTGCCAGCAGCTTAGAAGGCAGGACTGAAGCTTTCTTT
CASSLEGRTEAFF
>few|TRBD2|TRBV5-1|TRBJ2-7
TGCGCCAGCAGCTTGAGCGGGGGGGCCTTGGAGCAGTACTTC
CASSLSGGALEQYF
>NA|TRBD1|TRBV7-2|TRBJ1-5
TGTGCCAGCAGCATGGGGGACAGGGGGAATCAGCCCCAGCATTTT
CASSMGDRGNQPQHF
>few|TRBD1|TRBV4-1|TRBJ1-5
TGCGCCAGCAGCCAAGGGACAGGGATCAATCAGCCCCAGCATTTT
CASSQGTGINQPQHF
>few|TRBD1|TRBV7-2|TRBJ2-5
TGTGCCAGCAGCCGCCGACAGGGGTTGGAGACCCAGTACTTC
CASSRRQGLETQYF
>NA|NA|TRBV29-1|TRBJ2-7
TGCAGCCCTGCAAGTTTGCGCGGGGAGCAGTACTTC
CSPASLRGEQYF
>NA|NA|TRBV2|TRBJ2-7
TGTGCCAGCAGTCTTGACAGGAGCTCCTACGAGCAGTACTTC
CASSLDRSSYEQYF
>NA|TRBD1|TRBV5-4|TRBJ2-1
TGCGCCAGCAGCCTCGTGTGGGGACAGGACAATGAGTGGCAGTTCTTC
CASSLVWGQDNEWQFF
>NA|NA|TRBV11-2|TRBJ1-6
TGTGCCAGCGGTCGAGGGGGAAGCTCCTATAATTCACCCCTCCACTTT
CASGRGGSSYNSPLHF
>NA|TRBD1|TRBV7-2|TRBJ1-5
TGTGCCAGCAGCTTATATGGGGCAGGGGGCCGTCAGCCCCAGCATTTT
CASSLYGAGGRQPQHF
>few|NA|TRBV28|TRBJ2-7
TGTGCCAGCAGTCTAGCCGCCGGTACCTACGAGCAGTACTTC
CASSLAAGTYEQYF
>few|NA|TRBV7-2|TRBJ2-7
TGTGCCAGCAGCTCCTCGGGGGGCCCTTACGAGCAGTACTTC
CASSSSGGPYEQYF
>NA|NA|TRBV7-9|TRBJ2-2
TGTGCCAGCAGCTTTCCTGGGGGCTCCGGGGAGCTGTTTTTT
CASSFPGGSGELFF
>NA|TRBD1|TRBV7-2|TRBJ2-5
TGTGCCAGCAGCCCAACAGCCGGGACAGGGCAAGAGACCCAGTACTTC
CASSPTAGTGQETQYF
>NA|NA|TRBV28|TRBJ1-5
TGTGCCAGCAGTCCCCTCGGGGGAGGCAATCAGCCCCAGCATTTT
CASSPLGGGNQPQHF
>NA|TRBD1|TRBV5-6|TRBJ2-7
TGTGCCAGCAGCGACCCGGGACAGGGGGTGGAACAGTACTTC
CASSDPGQGVEQYF
>NA|NA|TRBV7-3|TRBJ2-2
TGTGCCAGCAGCTTATATCAGGGGACCGGGGAGCTGTTTTTT
CASSLYQGTGELFF
>NA|TRBD1|TRBV7-8|TRBJ1-6
TGTGCCAGCAGCTTAGAGGCGGCCAGGGGGCGGTCACCCCTCCACTTT
CASSLEAARGRSPLHF
>few|TRBD2|TRBV7-8|TRBJ2-1
TGTGCCAGCAGCCAAACTGGACTAGCGAACAATGAGCAGTTCTTC
CASSQTGLANNEQFF
>NA|NA|TRBV6-4|TRBJ1-2
TGTGCCAGCAGGCCGGACAGCAGCTATGGCTACACCTTC
CASRPDSSYGYTF
>few|NA|TRBV29-1|TRBJ1-4
TGCAGCGCCACGAGGGAGGGGGAAAAACTGTTTTTT
CSATREGEKLFF
>NA|NA|TRBV27|TRBJ2-1
TGTGCCAGCAGTTTATCGGCGGGCCACTACAATGAGCAGTTCTTC
CASSLSAGHYNEQFF
>NA|TRBD2|TRBV11-1|TRBJ2-1
TGTGCCAGCAGTTTCTTTAGCGGGGTGGACAATGAGCAGTTCTTC
CASSFFSGVDNEQFF
>few|NA|TRBV11-2|TRBJ1-5
TGTGCCAGCAGCCCCAGTCCGAGCAATCAGCCCCAGCATTTT
CASSPSPSNQPQHF
>few|TRBD2|TRBV5-4|TRBJ2-1
TGTGCCAGCAGCTTGGGGGGACTAGCGGGGGGCCAATATGAGCAGTTCTTC
CASSLGGLAGGQYEQFF
>few|NA|TRBV2|TRBJ1-1
TGTGCCAGTCCGGGGGGGAACACTGAAGCTTTCTTT
CASPGGNTEAFF
>few|NA|TRBV2|TRBJ2-2
TGTGCCAGTACGACAGGCAACACCGGGGAGCTGTTTTTT
CASTTGNTGELFF
>few|TRBD1|TRBV18|TRBJ1-1
TGTGCCAGCTCGCGAGACAGGGCGGTGAATGAAGCTTTCTTT
CASSRDRAVNEAFF
>NA|NA|TRBV5-4|TRBJ1-5
TGTGCCAGCAGCTTAGATGGGCGACAGCCCCAGCATTTT
CASSLDGRQPQHF
>NA|NA|TRBV6-1|TRBJ2-7
TGTGCCAGCAGTGCTCAGAAGACAGCTTTCTCCTACGAGCAGTACTTC
CASSAQKTAFSYEQYF
>NA|TRBD1|TRBV28|TRBJ1-2
TGTGCCAGCAGTCAGGGGACAGCCTACTATGGCTACACCTTC
CASSQGTAYYGYTF
>few|NA|TRBV9|TRBJ2-2
TGTGCCAGCAGCGCGAGGAGGGCCGGGGAGCTGTTTTTT
CASSARRAGELFF
>NA|NA|TRBV14|TRBJ1-5
TGTGCCAGCAGCCTCAACGGTCTCAATCAGCCCCAGCATTTT
CASSLNGLNQPQHF
>NA|NA|TRBV15|TRBJ1-2
TGTGCCACCAGCAGAGATCTCAAGTCAGGGGCAAACTATGGCTACACCTTC
CATSRDLKSGANYGYTF
>NA|TRBD1|TRBV18|TRBJ1-2
TGTGCCAGCTCACTTATTAGGACAGGGACAGATGGCTACACCTTC
CASSLIRTGTDGYTF
>few|TRBD1|TRBV14|TRBJ1-1
TGTGCCACCTCGACAGGGTTGGGCACTGAAGCTTTCTTT
CATSTGLGTEAFF
>few|NA|TRBV19|TRBJ1-5
TGTGCCAGTAGTAGGACAGAGGATCAGCCCCAGCATTTT
CASSRTEDQPQHF
>few|NA|TRBV28|TRBJ2-7
TGTGCCAGCAGTTTACCTGGGAGCGGGTACGAGCAGTACTTC
CASSLPGSGYEQYF
>few|NA|TRBV18|TRBJ1-6
TGTGCCAGCTCAGCCGGCGGGTTCGATTCACCCCTCCACTTT
CASSAGGFDSPLHF
>NA|TRBD1|TRBV25-1|TRBJ2-7
TGTGCCAGCAGTGAATCGGTGGGACAGGCGGAGCAGTACTTC
CASSESVGQAEQYF
>NA|NA|TRBV30|TRBJ2-2
TGTGCCTGGGCCCCCCGGAGGAACACCGGGGAGCTGTTTTTT
CAWAPRRNTGELFF
>few|NA|TRBV19|TRBJ1-1
TGTGCCAGTAGCCGCAGGCAGAACACTGAAGCTTTCTTT
CASSRRQNTEAFF
>few|NA|TRBV5-5|TRBJ2-1
TGTGCCACCCATCCCGCGACGGGCTCCTACAATGAGCAGTTCTTC
CATHPATGSYNEQFF
>NA|TRBD1|TRBV5-6|TRBJ2-7
TGTGCCAGCAGCTTCCGGGACAGGGAGGGCGAGCAGTACTTC
CASSFRDREGEQYF
>few|NA|TRBV14|TRBJ2-6
TGTGCCAGCAGGCGCCCTCTTCTGAGGGCTGGGGCCAACGTCCTGACTTTC
CASRRPLLRAGANVLTF
>few|TRBD1|TRBV18|TRBJ2-5
TGTGCCAGCTCTGCCCGGGACAGGGAAGAGACCCAGTACTTC
CASSARDREETQYF
>few|TRBD1|TRBV10-3|TRBJ2-3
TGTGCCATCAGTGAGTCGACAGGGGGTTTTACAGATACGCAGTATTTT
CAISESTGGFTDTQYF
>few|TRBD1|TRBV29-1|TRBJ2-1
TGCAGCGTTGAATCGACAGGGGGCCATGGAGATGAGCAGTTCTTC
CSVESTGGHGDEQFF
>few|NA|TRBV30|TRBJ2-1
TGTGCCTGGACGCGCGGGGGCCTTGAGCAGTTCTTC
CAWTRGGLEQFF
>NA|NA|TRBV5-1|TRBJ2-3
TGCGCCAGCAGCTTGGGTGCAGCGCGCCTCACAGATACGCAGTATTTT
CASSLGAARLTDTQYF
>NA|NA|TRBV11-2|TRBJ2-7
TGTGCCAGCAAACCCGGCGGAGCTTGGCAGTACTTC
CASKPGGAWQYF
>NA|NA|TRBV7-9|TRBJ2-2
TGTGCCAGCAGCATTCGGACAGCCGGGGAGCTGTTTTTT
CASSIRTAGELFF
>NA|NA|TRBV30|TRBJ1-2
TGTGCCTGGGGCGGAGCTGGCTACACCTTC
CAWGGAGYTF
>NA|NA|TRBV7-9|TRBJ2-1
TGTGCCAGCAATCTAAATCGCAGGACTACCCACAATGAGCAGTTCTTC
CASNLNRRTTHNEQFF
>NA|NA|TRBV6-5|TRBJ2-3
TGTGCCAGCAGTTCCGAGGGCCCGTGGACGCAGTATTTT
CASSSEGPWTQYF